One and the same sample provided the 21 T cell receptor beta chains below, sequenced in a study of blood T cell repertoires in COVID-19 (dated by TCRdb to about 2020). Libraries were built with the immunoSEQ multiplex PCR assay. In its TCRdb copy, this immuneACCESS table keeps in-frame sequences only and misses some clones. Where compared with another copy, unresolved V genes explain less than half of these, and the others have no known cause. The sample includes approximately 35,000 clones, with more than 75% observed a single time. 35% to 55% of the sample lies in the top ten. Sequences were obtained from peripheral blood. All receptors come from a human donor in a cohort sampled during active COVID-19.

The chain employs TRBV10-1 and TRBJ2-3, with 7 nucleotides matching TRBD2. Looked up from germline, CDR1 is WNHNN and CDR2 is SYGVQD (reference sequence). With V trimmed by 7 bases and J by 2 bases, 3 bases remained unmatched. CDR3 length equals 13 residues. The CDR3 loop reads CASTSGVTDTQYF. The CDR3 bases are TGCGCCAGCACCAGCGGGGTCACAGATACGCAGTATTTT.

The chain uses TRBV6-1 and TRBJ1-2; no clear D. CDR1 and CDR2 (germline): MNHNS, SASEGT. The CDR3 has 16 amino acids. Between the trimmed V and J ends, which lost 4 bases and 3 bases, there was a span of 18 bases. The CDR3 is CASSASPQPGDYGYTF. The CDR3 DNA follows: TGTGCCAGCAGTGCCTCTCCACAGCCTGGCGACTATGGCTACACCTTC.

The chain uses TRBV14 and TRBJ2-7, with D maybe TRBD1 (6 bases). The V and J ends lost 1 base and 2 bases respectively, with 15 bases between them. Per germline, CDR1 SGHDN and CDR2 FVKESK. This CDR3 comprises 16 residues. CDR3 region: CASSQGSGTQTYEQYF. The CDR3 region has the DNA TGTGCCAGCAGCCAAGGGTCGGGGACACAGACCTACGAGCAGTACTTC.

This chain joins TRBV28 and TRBJ2-4; TRBD1 matches 8 bases. Trimming took 7 bases from V and 2 from J; bases not matched to a gene: 7. CDR3 size: 15 residues. CDR1 MDHEN and CDR2 SYDVKM come from the germline V gene. The CDR3 DNA reads TGTGCCAGCACCGAAACAGGGGGGACCAAAAACATTCAGTACTTC. It codes for CASTETGGTKNIQYF.

The chain has TRBV28 and TRBJ1-2; 7 nucleotides match TRBD1. With 6 bases clipped from V and 0 bases from J, the junction kept 13 bases outside the gene matches. This CDR3 spans 17 amino acids. Germline lookup yields CDR1 MDHEN and CDR2 SYDVKM. The CDR3 here is CASRTPSTGEANYGYTF. For the CDR3, the DNA is TGTGCCAGCAGGACGCCGTCCACAGGGGAAGCTAACTATGGCTACACCTTC.

The chain joins TRBV5-4 to TRBJ2-5, with 8 bases matching TRBD2. CDR3 length: 17 amino acids. Germline V gene sequence: CDR1 SGHNT, CDR2 YYREEE (reference sequence). After removal of 0 bases from V and 4 bases from J, the junction contained 11 bases not matched to a gene. CDR3 coding DNA: TGTGCCAGCAGCTTGGCCAAATCCCGGGGGGGTGGAGAGACCCAGTACTTC. It encodes CASSLAKSRGGGETQYF.

The chain links TRBV18 to TRBJ1-3; D call uncertain. The V gene lost 0 bases and the J gene lost 0 bases, with 6 bases spanning the gap. This CDR3 region has 15 residues. Germline CDR1 and CDR2: KGHSH and LQKENI. The CDR3: CASSPPAYSGNTIYF. The CDR3 bases are TGTGCCAGCTCACCACCAGCCTACTCTGGAAACACCATATATTTT.

The V call is TRBV7-9, the J call TRBJ1-4, with TRBD1 matching 7 bases. CDR1 and CDR2 (germline): SEHNR, FQNEAQ (reference sequence). This CDR3 is built from 15 residues. Unmatched junction bases numbered 11, after V lost 5 bases and J lost 8 bases. The CDR3, as DNA: TGTGCCAGCAGCAGCCGACAGGGACAGAACGAAAAACTGTTTTTT. Its translation is CASSSRQGQNEKLFF. Together with reference TRBV7-9 and TRBJ1-4, the CDR3 gives the full variable domain: DTGVSQNPRHKITKRGQNVTFRCDPISEHNRLYWYRQTLGQGPEFLTYFQNEAQLEKSRLLSDRFSAERPKGSFSTLEIQRTEQGDSAMYLCASSSRQGQNEKLFFGSGTQLSVL.

The chain employs TRBV18 and TRBJ2-1; D perhaps matches TRBD2 (8 bases). The germline V gene has CDR1 KGHSH and CDR2 LQKENI. The ends were cut back, 8 bases at V and 3 bases at J, with 17 bases in the middle. There are 15 residues in the CDR3. Written as DNA, the CDR3 is TGTGCCAGCGCAGGGGGTAGCGGGGACTACAATGAGCAGTTCTTC. It encodes CASAGGSGDYNEQFF.

CDR3 DNA: TGTGCCAGCAGGGCCGGGACAGGGAACACAGATACGCAGTATTTT. Protein sequence: CASRAGTGNTDTQYF. The rearrangement uses TRBV6-5 and TRBJ2-3; 9 positions match TRBD1. The ends lost 6 bases at V and 2 bases at J; junction bases unmatched: 6. CDR3 size: 15 residues. Germline CDR1 and CDR2: MNHEY and SVGAGI.

V gene TRBV5-1 combines with J gene TRBJ2-7; D gene uncertain. V lost 1 base and J 2 bases, leaving 10 bases between the germline ends. The CDR3 is 14 residues long. The germline V gene has CDR1 SGHRS and CDR2 YFSETQ. CDR3 residues: CASSLSSNAYEQYF. The CDR3 region has the DNA TGCGCCAGCAGCTTGAGTAGCAACGCCTACGAGCAGTACTTC. Based on the CDR3 plus reference TRBV5-1 and TRBJ2-7, the full variable domain is KAGVTQTPRYLIKTRGQQVTLSCSPISGHRSVSWYQQTPGQGLQFLFEYFSETQRNKGNFPGRFSGRQFSNSRSEMNVSTLELGDSALYLCASSLSSNAYEQYFGPGTRLTVT.

The V gene is TRBV6-4, the J gene TRBJ2-6; D uncertain. The germline V gene has CDR1 MRHNA and CDR2 SNTAGT. The CDR3 contains 14 residues. The germline V and J ends were trimmed by 10 bases and 1 base, with 11 bases remaining between them. CDR3 residues: CATRSDSGANVLTF. The CDR3 nucleotides read TGTGCCACAAGGAGTGATTCTGGGGCCAACGTCCTGACTTTC.

The rearrangement uses TRBV7-7 and TRBJ1-1, with 12 bases matching TRBD1. The germline V gene has CDR1 SSHAT and CDR2 FNYEAQ (reference sequence). The J segment lost 1 base and the V segment lost 6 bases, leaving 12 bases of the junction unmatched. The CDR3 loop spans 18 amino acids. The CDR3 coding sequence is TGTGCCAGCAGAATGAAAGCGGGACAGGGGGCGAAGAACACTGAAGCTTTCTTT. Translated: CASRMKAGQGAKNTEAFF.

The genes are TRBV2 and TRBJ2-5; 10 bases fit TRBD2. Germline V CDR1 and CDR2: SNHLY, FYNNEI. The trim removed 5 bases at V and 1 base at J, leaving 4 bases unmatched. This CDR3 contains 15 residues. The CDR3 is CASSNERGGQETQYF. CDR3 sequence (DNA): TGTGCCAGCAGTAACGAGCGGGGGGGCCAAGAGACCCAGTACTTC.

The chain employs TRBV6-2 or TRBV6-3 and TRBJ2-7; weak D call: TRBD2 (5 bases). From germline, CDR1 is MNHEY and CDR2 SVGEGT. Trimming cost V 8 bases and J 4 bases, with 12 bases left between them. The CDR3 loop spans 12 amino acids. The CDR3 region has the DNA TGTGCCAGCGGCCTAGCCCGTTACGAGCAGTACTTC. This codes for CASGLARYEQYF.

This chain's CDR3 is CATSRAPGGRGPQETQYF. CDR3 bases: TGTGCCACCAGCAGAGCACCGGGGGGTCGGGGGCCACAAGAGACCCAGTACTTC. This rearrangement joins TRBV15 to TRBJ2-5, with TRBD2 as a possible D gene (7 bases). Trimming took 1 base from V and 2 from J, leaving 20 bases between them. This CDR3 spans 18 amino acids. Per germline, CDR1 LNHNV and CDR2 YYDKDF (reference sequence).

The chain couples TRBV15 to TRBJ2-1, with 12 bases identical to TRBD2. Trimming at V came to 1 base and at J to 6 bases, leaving 4 bases not matched to a gene. This CDR3 has 16 residues. Germline CDR1 reads LNHNV; CDR2 reads YYDKDF (reference sequence). CDR3 sequence reads: CATSRASGGAANEQFF. The CDR3 DNA reads as TGTGCCACCAGCAGAGCTAGCGGGGGGGCTGCCAATGAGCAGTTCTTC.

This chain connects TRBV18 to TRBJ1-4, with D maybe TRBD1 (5 bases). The CDR3 is 16 amino acids. Trimming took 1 base from V and 0 from J, leaving 9 bases between them. The V gene's germline CDR1 is KGHSH and CDR2 LQKENI. The CDR3 loop is CASSPQQAATNEKLFF. CDR3 coding DNA: TGTGCCAGCTCACCACAACAGGCCGCAACTAATGAAAAACTGTTTTTT.

This chain joins TRBV7-9 and TRBJ2-5; TRBD2 aligns across 11 bases. The CDR3 has 17 residues. V was pared by 5 bases and J by 5 bases, with 13 bases of the junction left unmatched. CDR1 and CDR2 from the germline V gene are SEHNR and FQNEAQ (reference sequence). CDR3 protein: CASSPGARTSGGETQYF. In nucleotides, the CDR3 is TGTGCCAGCAGCCCGGGAGCCCGTACTAGCGGGGGTGAGACCCAGTACTTC.

The J gene is TRBJ1-5, the V gene TRBV7-9; possible D gene TRBD1, 5 bases. Germline CDR1 SEHNR, CDR2 FQNEAQ (reference sequence). The ends were cut back, 4 bases at V and 1 base at J, with 11 bases in the middle. The CDR3 has 15 residues. The CDR3 DNA sequence: TGTGCCAGCAGCTGGGGGGGAGGCAGCAATCAGCCCCAGCATTTT. Translated: CASSWGGGSNQPQHF.

V and J are TRBV6-5 and TRBJ2-2, with 8 nucleotides matching TRBD1. Germline CDR1 reads MNHEY; CDR2 reads SVGAGI. CDR3 size: 15 residues. Trimming at V came to 2 bases and at J to 4 bases, leaving 3 bases not matched to a gene. The CDR3 coding sequence is TGTGCCAGCAGTTACAGCACAGGGGGCACCGGGGAGCTGTTTTTT. Residues: CASSYSTGGTGELFF.